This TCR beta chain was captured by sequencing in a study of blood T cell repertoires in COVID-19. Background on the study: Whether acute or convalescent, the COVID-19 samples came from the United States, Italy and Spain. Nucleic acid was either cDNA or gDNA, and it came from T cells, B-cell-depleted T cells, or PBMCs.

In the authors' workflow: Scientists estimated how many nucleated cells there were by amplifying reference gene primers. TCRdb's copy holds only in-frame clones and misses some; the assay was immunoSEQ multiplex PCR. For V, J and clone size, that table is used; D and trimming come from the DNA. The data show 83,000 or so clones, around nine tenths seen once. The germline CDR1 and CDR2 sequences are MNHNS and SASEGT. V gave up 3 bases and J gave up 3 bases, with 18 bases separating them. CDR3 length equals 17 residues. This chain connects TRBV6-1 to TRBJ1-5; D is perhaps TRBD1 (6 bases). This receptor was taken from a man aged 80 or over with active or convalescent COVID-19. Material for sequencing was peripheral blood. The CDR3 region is CASSDQQGDGSNQPQHF. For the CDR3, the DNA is TGTGCCAGCAGTGACCAACAGGGCGACGGTTCCAATCAGCCCCAGCATTTT.